The 21 T cell receptor beta chains presented below share a single source sample, sequenced in a study of blood T cell repertoires in COVID-19. The method was immunoSEQ multiplex PCR; TCRdb's version includes in-frame clones alone and lacks a portion of them. The sample lists about 59,000 clones, roughly nine tenths occurring once. The specimen sequenced was peripheral blood. The receptors here all came from a human donor in a cohort sampled during active COVID-19.

The chain couples TRBV18 to TRBJ2-5; 11 bases map to TRBD2. CDR3 length equals 16 residues. Per the germline V gene, CDR1 is KGHSH and CDR2 is LQKENI. After removal of 3 bases from V and 7 bases from J, the junction contained 10 bases not matched to a gene. Here the CDR3 reads CASSPRLAGGDGTQYF. In DNA, the CDR3 is TGTGCCAGCTCACCGAGGCTAGCGGGGGGCGACGGGACCCAGTACTTC.

The chain couples TRBV30 to TRBJ2-4; no reliable D call. Germline V gene data show CDR1 as GTSNPN and CDR2 as SVGIG (reference sequence). The CDR3 length is 13 residues. Between the trimmed V and J ends, which lost 0 bases and 2 bases, there was a span of 5 bases. CDR3 sequence (DNA): TGTGCCTGGAGTGTGGGCACCAAAAACATTCAGTACTTC. As protein: CAWSVGTKNIQYF.

The chain combines TRBV15 with TRBJ1-4, with 7 nucleotides matching TRBD1. Per germline, CDR1 LNHNV and CDR2 YYDKDF (reference sequence). The V segment lost 0 bases and the J segment 4 bases; nucleotides outside the gene matches: 5. This CDR3 region has 16 residues. Written as DNA, the CDR3 is TGTGCCACCAGCAGAGATCGGGGACAGCTTAATGAAAAACTGTTTTTT. Its protein product is CATSRDRGQLNEKLFF.

The V call is TRBV25-1, the J call TRBJ1-2, with D unresolved. CDR1 is MGHDK and CDR2 is SYGVNS in the germline V gene. The CDR3 is 16 residues long. V gave up 5 bases and J gave up 5 bases, with 21 bases separating them. The CDR3 is CASSPLGGATGYGYTF. The CDR3 DNA reads TGTGCCAGCAGTCCCCTGGGAGGTGCGACGGGGTATGGCTACACCTTC.

The chain is built from TRBV28 and TRBJ2-2; the match to TRBD2 covers 11 bases. The CDR3 totals 15 residues. Trimming cost V 6 bases and J 5 bases; bases outside gene matches: 5. Germline loops: CDR1 MDHEN, CDR2 SYDVKM. The CDR3 sequence is CASSLSGRVTGELFF. CDR3 nucleotide sequence: TGTGCCAGCAGCCTTAGCGGGAGGGTTACCGGGGAGCTGTTTTTT.

V is TRBV12-3 or TRBV12-4 and J is TRBJ2-5; possibly TRBD1 for D (6 bases). The CDR3 runs to 13 residues. The germline V and J ends were trimmed by 5 bases and 3 bases, with 10 bases remaining between them. DNA of the CDR3: TGTGCCAGCAGTCAACAGGGAGAAGAGACCCAGTACTTC. It is translated as CASSQQGEETQYF.

The chain uses TRBV5-7 and TRBJ2-1; no definite D call. TRBV5-7 is marked as an open reading frame, function uncertain. V lost 5 bases, J lost 0 bases, and 15 bases lay in between. The length of the CDR3 is 16 residues. In nucleotides, the CDR3 is TGTGCCAGCAGGCCCCGCCCCGGTGGCTCCTACAATGAGCAGTTCTTC. Residues: CASRPRPGGSYNEQFF.

The CDR3 loop reads CASSRTMMRAGANVLTF. The CDR3 bases are TGTGCCAGCAGCCGGACCATGATGAGGGCTGGGGCCAACGTCCTGACTTTC. The V gene is TRBV14, the J gene TRBJ2-6, with a weak D call TRBD2 (5 bases). Looked up from germline, CDR1 is SGHDN and CDR2 is FVKESK. This CDR3 contains 17 residues. V was pared by 4 bases and J by 2 bases, with 15 bases between.

The V gene is TRBV11-2, the J gene TRBJ2-7; no definite D call. The CDR3 is 12 residues long. Germline values: CDR1 SGHAT, CDR2 FQNNGV. V dropped 5 bases and J dropped 3 bases, with 8 bases sitting between them. This CDR3 reads CASSPLVYEQYF. The CDR3 region has the DNA TGTGCCAGCAGCCCGCTAGTCTACGAGCAGTACTTC.

This chain connects TRBV2 to TRBJ1-2; D call uncertain. This CDR3 is 13 amino acids long. Germline CDR1 is SNHLY and CDR2 is FYNNEI. Trimming stripped 3 bases from V and 8 bases from J, with 13 bases between. CDR3 DNA sequence: TGTGCCAGCAGTGATGATTCTCGGTTGGGCTACACCTTC. The encoded protein is CASSDDSRLGYTF. The full variable domain, completed using reference TRBV2 and TRBJ1-2, is EPEVTQTPSHQVTQMGQEVILRCVPISNHLYFYWYRQILGQKVEFLVSFYNNEISEKSEIFDDQFSVERPDGSNFTLKIRSTKLEDSAMYFCASSDDSRLGYTFGSGTRLTVV.

The chain carries TRBV7-2 and TRBJ2-3; no firm D call. Trimming removed 5 bases at V and 3 bases at J, with 12 bases between. This CDR3 is built from 14 residues. Germline loops: CDR1 SGHTA, CDR2 FQGNSA. The DNA of the CDR3 is TGTGCCAGCAGCCCGGGTTTCAGAACAGATACGCAGTATTTT. Residues: CASSPGFRTDTQYF. The whole variable domain, remainder taken from reference TRBV7-2 and TRBJ2-3, is GAGVSQSPSNKVTEKGKDVELRCDPISGHTALYWYRQSLGQGLEFLIYFQGNSAPDKSGLPSDRFSAERTGGSVSTLTIQRTQQEDSAVYLCASSPGFRTDTQYFGPGTRLTVL.

CDR3 protein: CASSPRPGNTGELFF. The CDR3 nucleotides are TGTGCCAGCAGCCCTCGCCCGGGGAACACCGGGGAGCTGTTTTTT. The chain has TRBV13 and TRBJ2-2; D gene ambiguous. The V and J ends lost 5 bases and 1 base respectively, with 11 bases between them. CDR3 length equals 15 residues. CDR1 is PRHDT and CDR2 is FYEKMQ in the germline V gene (reference sequence).

The chain uses TRBV6-4 and TRBJ1-6; the match to TRBD1 covers 8 bases. In germline, CDR1 is MRHNA, CDR2 SNTAGT. The trim removed 4 bases at V and 8 bases at J, leaving 4 bases unmatched. The CDR3 sequence is 14 residues long. This CDR3 reads CASSAYRGYSPLHF. DNA for the CDR3: TGTGCCAGCAGTGCCTACAGGGGGTATTCACCCCTCCACTTT.

CDR3 in DNA: TGTGCCAGCAGTACCCCACAGGGGGTAGGGGAGACCCAGTACTTC. It encodes CASSTPQGVGETQYF. The chain carries TRBV27 and TRBJ2-5; 8 bases are a match to TRBD1. This CDR3 region has 15 residues. In germline, CDR1 is MNHEY, CDR2 SMNVEV (reference sequence). The J segment lost 5 bases and the V segment lost 5 bases, leaving 10 bases of the junction unmatched.

J is TRBJ2-5 and V is TRBV10-3, with D unresolved. This CDR3 region has 14 residues. Trimming removed 3 bases from V and 0 bases from J, with 8 bases in between. The germline V gene encodes CDR1 ENHRY and CDR2 SYGVKD. Here the CDR3 DNA reads TGTGCCATCAGTGAAACAGTGTACCAAGAGACCCAGTACTTC. It yields the protein CAISETVYQETQYF.

The rearrangement uses TRBV27 and TRBJ2-7, with TRBD1 matching over 7 bases. This CDR3 spans 14 amino acids. CDR1 and CDR2 from the germline V gene are MNHEY and SMNVEV (reference sequence). V lost 6 bases and J lost 0; bases outside the gene matches: 5. The CDR3 reads CASSLQGSSYEQYF. CDR3 coding DNA: TGTGCCAGCAGCTTACAGGGGAGCTCCTACGAGCAGTACTTC.

V usage is TRBV25-1 and J usage is TRBJ1-3; a weak D match, TRBD1 (5 bases). V lost 4 bases and J lost 5, with 12 bases in between. The CDR3 has 14 amino acids. Per the germline V gene, CDR1 is MGHDK and CDR2 is SYGVNS. Written as DNA, the CDR3 is TGTGCCAGCAGTGGTACAGGTCTCCGAAACACCATATATTTT. This translates into CASSGTGLRNTIYF.

This clone turned up a few times. This sequence joins TRBV9 and TRBJ2-2; D not resolved. The CDR3 extends over 12 amino acids. Germline assignment: CDR1 SGDLS and CDR2 YYNGEE. V was shortened by 4 bases and J by 2 bases, with 3 bases between the two germline ends. The CDR3 coding sequence is TGTGCCAGCAGCCAAAACACCGGGGAGCTGTTTTTT. Protein sequence: CASSQNTGELFF.

V usage is TRBV27 and J usage is TRBJ2-3, with TRBD2 identical over 7 bases. The V gene end was trimmed by 6 bases and the J gene end by 0 bases; junction bases not matched to a gene: 9. Germline loops: CDR1 MNHEY, CDR2 SMNVEV (reference sequence). The CDR3 totals 16 residues. CDR3 region: CASSTIGGFSTDTQYF. DNA of the CDR3: TGTGCCAGCAGCACCATCGGGGGGTTTAGCACAGATACGCAGTATTTT.

The V gene is TRBV6-2 or TRBV6-3, the J gene TRBJ1-1; D perhaps matches TRBD1 (5 bases). The CDR3 runs 17 residues. Germline lookup yields CDR1 MNHEY and CDR2 SVGEGT. Trimming took 2 bases from V and 1 from J, leaving 17 bases between them. The CDR3 spells CASSYPGEGPSNTEAFF. The CDR3 region has the DNA TGTGCCAGCAGTTACCCCGGGGAGGGGCCCTCGAACACTGAAGCTTTCTTT.

This chain links TRBV6-5 with TRBJ2-7; 14 bases are shared with TRBD2. Trimming took 2 bases from V and 7 from J; bases not matched to a gene: 4. This CDR3 is built from 15 residues. Germline-derived CDR1 and CDR2 are MNHEY and SVGAGI. This CDR3 reads CASSYGLAGGWEQYF. Written as DNA, the CDR3 is TGTGCCAGCAGTTACGGACTAGCGGGAGGCTGGGAGCAGTACTTC.